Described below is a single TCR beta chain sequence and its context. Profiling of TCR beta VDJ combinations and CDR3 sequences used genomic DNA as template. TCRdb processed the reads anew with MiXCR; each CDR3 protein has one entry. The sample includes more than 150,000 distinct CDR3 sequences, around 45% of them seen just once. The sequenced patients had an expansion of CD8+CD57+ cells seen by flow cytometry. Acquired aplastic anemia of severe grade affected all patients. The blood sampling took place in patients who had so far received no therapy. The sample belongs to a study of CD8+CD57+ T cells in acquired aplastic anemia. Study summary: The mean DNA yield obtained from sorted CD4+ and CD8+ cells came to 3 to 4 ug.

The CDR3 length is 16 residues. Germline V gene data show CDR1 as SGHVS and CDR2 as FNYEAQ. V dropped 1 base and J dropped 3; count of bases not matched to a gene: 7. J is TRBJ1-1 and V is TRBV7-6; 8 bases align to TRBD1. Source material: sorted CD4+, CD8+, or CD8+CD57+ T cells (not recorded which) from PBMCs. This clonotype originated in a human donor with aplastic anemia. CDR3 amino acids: CASSLGQGAKYTEAFF. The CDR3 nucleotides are TGTGCCAGCAGCTTAGGGCAGGGGGCGAAGTACACTGAAGCTTTCTTT. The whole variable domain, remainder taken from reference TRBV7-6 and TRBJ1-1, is GAGVSQSPRYKVTKRGQDVALRCDPISGHVSLYWYRQALGQGPEFLTYFNYEAQQDKSGLPNDRFSAERPEGSISTLTIQRTEQRDSAMYRCASSLGQGAKYTEAFFGQGTRLTVV.